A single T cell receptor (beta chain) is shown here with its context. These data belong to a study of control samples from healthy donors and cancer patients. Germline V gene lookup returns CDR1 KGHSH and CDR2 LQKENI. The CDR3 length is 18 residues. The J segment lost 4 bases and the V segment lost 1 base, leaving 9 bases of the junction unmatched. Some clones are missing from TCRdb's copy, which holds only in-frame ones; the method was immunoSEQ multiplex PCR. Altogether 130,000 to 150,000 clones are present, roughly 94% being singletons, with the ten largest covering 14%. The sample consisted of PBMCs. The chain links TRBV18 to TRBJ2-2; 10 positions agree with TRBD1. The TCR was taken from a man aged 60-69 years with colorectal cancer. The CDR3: CASSPQGTGTGVTGELFF. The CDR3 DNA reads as TGTGCCAGCTCACCACAGGGAACCGGGACAGGGGTCACCGGGGAGCTGTTTTTT. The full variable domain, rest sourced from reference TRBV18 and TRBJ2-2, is NAGVMQNPRHLVRRRGQEARLRCSPMKGHSHVYWYRQLPEEGLKFMVYLQKENIIDESGMPKERFSAEFPKEGPSILRIQQVVRGDSAAYFCASSPQGTGTGVTGELFFGEGSRLTVL.